These 16 T cell receptor beta chains came from one sample sequenced in a study of T cell responses to AZD1222 COVID-19 vaccine. Some clones are missing from TCRdb's copy, which holds only in-frame ones; the method was immunoSEQ multiplex PCR. Of roughly 260,000 clones listed, 90% to 95% are singletons. The sequences come from peripheral blood, collected on day 0 of AZD1222 vaccination. The source is an adult in good health.

The chain recombines TRBV28 with TRBJ2-5; the D gene is possibly TRBD2 (5 bases). Germline CDR1 and CDR2: MDHEN and SYDVKM. The CDR3 covers 15 residues. V lost 5 bases and J 5 bases, leaving 18 bases between the germline ends. Written as DNA, the CDR3 is TGTGCCAGCAGTCCCCGGGCGAAGCGGCGGGAGACCCAGTACTTC. Translation gives CASSPRAKRRETQYF.

The count of this clone is one. The chain recombines TRBV6-5 with TRBJ2-1; D is ambiguous. Germline CDR1 is MNHEY and CDR2 is SVGAGI. The CDR3 is 14 amino acids. V was pared by 6 bases and J by 7 bases, with 16 bases between. CDR3 coding DNA: TGTGCCAGCAGCGGGTCCTACCTATGGAATGAGCAGTTCTTC. Protein sequence: CASSGSYLWNEQFF.

The rearrangement uses TRBV5-1 and TRBJ1-1, with no clear D. This CDR3 is built from 13 residues. Trimming took 1 base from V and 0 from J, leaving 4 bases between them. Germline V gene sequence: CDR1 SGHRS, CDR2 YFSETQ. Written as DNA, the CDR3 is TGCGCCAGCAGCTTGTCAGTGAACACTGAAGCTTTCTTT. Its translation is CASSLSVNTEAFF.

The V gene is TRBV18, the J gene TRBJ2-1, with 9 nucleotides matching TRBD2. V shed 3 bases and J 9 bases; nucleotides not matched to a gene: 15. CDR1 is KGHSH and CDR2 is LQKENI in the germline V gene. CDR3 length: 17 amino acids. CDR3 DNA sequence: TGTGCCAGCTCACCTCAGTCGCAGGTGCGGGAGGGGAGTGAGCAGTTCTTC. Translating it yields CASSPQSQVREGSEQFF.

The chain is built from TRBV12-3 or TRBV12-4 and TRBJ2-1; D remains ambiguous. Deletions cut 6 bases from V and 3 bases from J, with 9 bases between. The CDR3 spans 13 residues. CDR3 sequence: CASRSRRYNEQFF. The CDR3 bases are TGTGCCAGCAGGTCCCGGCGCTACAATGAGCAGTTCTTC.

This chain joins TRBV20-1 and TRBJ1-3; 7 positions match TRBD1. The CDR3 extends over 14 amino acids. Per germline, CDR1 DFQATT and CDR2 SNEGSKA (reference sequence). After removal of 4 bases from V and 3 bases from J, the junction contained 6 bases not matched to a gene. The CDR3 is CSATEGADGNTIYF. Here the CDR3 DNA reads TGCAGTGCTACTGAGGGGGCGGATGGAAACACCATATATTTT.

J is TRBJ2-2 and V is TRBV30; 7 nucleotides line up with TRBD2. The CDR3 spans 12 residues. Germline loops: CDR1 GTSNPN, CDR2 SVGIG (reference sequence). With 7 bases clipped from V and 4 bases from J, the junction kept 3 bases outside the gene matches. CDR3 loop: CASRGSTGELFF. The DNA for the CDR3 is TGTGCCTCACGCGGGAGCACCGGGGAGCTGTTTTTT. Drawing the rest from reference TRBV30 and TRBJ2-2, the complete variable domain is SQTIHQWPATLVQPVGSPLSLECTVEGTSNPNLYWYRQAAGRGLQLLFYSVGIGQISSEVPQNLSASRPQDRQFILSSKKLLLSDSGFYLCASRGSTGELFFGEGSRLTVL.

This clone was seen once. The V gene is TRBV11-3, the J gene TRBJ2-7; D uncertain. This CDR3 has 13 residues. CDR1 and CDR2 from the germline V gene are SGHNT and YENEEA. Trimming stripped 2 bases from V and 7 bases from J, with 12 bases between. CDR3 nucleotide sequence: TGTGCCAGCAGCTTAACACGGTCCCAGGAGCAGTACTTC. Translation: CASSLTRSQEQYF.

CDR3 sequence (DNA): TGTGCCAGCTCACGAGACAGTTCCTCCTATAATTCACCCCTCCACTTT. Protein product: CASSRDSSSYNSPLHF. The chain recombines TRBV18 with TRBJ1-6; D might be TRBD1 (5 bases). Trimming removed 4 bases at V and 0 bases at J, with 10 bases between. The length of the CDR3 is 16 residues. The germline V gene has CDR1 KGHSH and CDR2 LQKENI.

The chain couples TRBV12-3 or TRBV12-4 to TRBJ2-5, with 9 bases aligning to TRBD1. The CDR3 is made up of 13 amino acids. Trimming removed 5 bases from V and 4 bases from J; junction bases left unmatched: 2. The CDR3 reads CASSRQGVETQYF. CDR3 in DNA: TGTGCCAGCAGTCGACAGGGGGTAGAGACCCAGTACTTC.

The chain has TRBV21-1 and TRBJ2-7; the DNA was not compared with TRBD1, the D call given in the table. TRBV21-1 is annotated as a pseudogene. The CDR3 totals 18 residues. The DNA for the CDR3 is TGTGCCATCTCCCCCAATGACCGGGACAGGGGGCTCTCCTACGAGCAGTACTTC. It encodes CAISPNDRDRGLSYEQYF.

This clone was detected only once. This rearrangement joins TRBV28 to TRBJ2-7, with TRBD2 matching 7 bases. V shed 4 bases, J shed 7 bases, and the junction held 13 bases outside the gene matches. Per the germline V gene, CDR1 is MDHEN and CDR2 is SYDVKM. The CDR3 has 15 amino acids. The CDR3: CASSSPVREGREQYF. The DNA of the CDR3 is TGTGCCAGCAGTTCGCCGGTGAGGGAGGGCCGGGAGCAGTACTTC.

The rearrangement links TRBV6-2 or TRBV6-3 to TRBJ2-2; D is unresolved. Germline V gene sequence: CDR1 MNHEY, CDR2 SVGEGT. Trimming removed 6 bases from V and 2 bases from J, with 10 bases in between. This CDR3 spans 14 amino acids. CDR3 in DNA: TGTGCCAGCAGGCCTACTGGCAACACCGGGGAGCTGTTTTTT. Translating it yields CASRPTGNTGELFF.

This clone was seen a single time. V is TRBV2 and J is TRBJ2-3, with D maybe TRBD2 (6 bases). CDR3 length: 14 amino acids. Per the germline V gene, CDR1 is SNHLY and CDR2 is FYNNEI. V lost 2 bases and J 3 bases, leaving 9 bases between the germline ends. This chain's CDR3 is CASSETGGTDTQYF. Here the CDR3 DNA reads TGTGCCAGCAGTGAAACCGGAGGGACAGATACGCAGTATTTT.

The chain links TRBV29-1 to TRBJ1-3; TRBD1 agrees at 11 bases. The CDR3 consists of 17 residues. CDR1 and CDR2 (germline): SQVTM, ANQGSEA. The junction had 12 bases not matched to a gene; V was cut back by 4 bases and J by 4 bases. The DNA for the CDR3 is TGCAGCGTTGCTCTCCGGACAGGGGGCGCACTGGGAAACACCATATATTTT. It translates to CSVALRTGGALGNTIYF.

The gene calls are TRBV3-1 (or the pseudogene TRBV3-2) and TRBJ2-7, with D unresolved. Germline values: CDR1 LGHDT, CDR2 YNNKEL (reference sequence). The germline V and J ends were trimmed by 1 base and 9 bases, with 7 bases remaining between them. The CDR3 loop spans 11 amino acids. CDR3 protein: CASSQAGVQYF. CDR3 nucleotides: TGTGCCAGCAGCCAAGCTGGGGTGCAGTACTTC.